This T cell receptor (beta chain) stems from a study of blood T cell repertoires in COVID-19. Authors' processing steps: Estimated nucleated cell counts came from reference gene primer amplification. The assay was immunoSEQ multiplex PCR, and TCRdb's table has in-frame clones only and misses some. The D gene and trimming were derived from the DNA, and the V and J assignments and clone size from that table. Of hundreds of thousands of clones in the sample, roughly 90% are singletons; the top ten hold 4.5% to 6.5%. Study members were between about 18 and 89 years old and lived in about two dozen US regions. V was pared by 1 base and J by 6 bases, with 7 bases between. The CDR3 is 13 residues long. Germline-derived CDR1 and CDR2 are SGHAT and FQNNGV.

This clonotype was obtained from a man aged 60 to 75 who had recovered from COVID-19. The specimen was PBMCs or T cells enriched from blood (not recorded which). The chain carries TRBV11-2 and TRBJ2-1; D might be TRBD1 (6 bases). CDR3 nucleotides: TGTGCCAGCAGCTTAGTAGGGGGCAATGAGCAGTTCTTC. Translated: CASSLVGGNEQFF. Full variable domain (rest looked up from reference TRBV11-2 and TRBJ2-1): EAGVAQSPRYKIIEKRQSVAFWCNPISGHATLYWYQQILGQGPKLLIQFQNNGVVDDSQLPKDRFSAERLKGVDSTLKIQPAKLEDSAVYLCASSLVGGNEQFFGPGTRLTVL.